Each of the 31 T cell receptor beta chains below was sequenced from the same sample in a study of Tregs in tolerant kidney transplant recipients. Sequenced by immunoSEQ multiplex PCR; TCRdb stores in-frame clones only, minus some. This table has about 110,000 clones, nearly 90% appearing once. The source was CD4+ T cells from blood, collected before the transplant. The receptors derive from a human donor who received a combined kidney and bone marrow transplant.

This clone appeared a few times. This chain connects TRBV30 to TRBJ1-2; D gene ambiguous. CDR1 GTSNPN and CDR2 SVGIG come from the germline V gene (reference sequence). CDR3 size: 16 residues. V dropped 0 bases and J dropped 7 bases, with 21 bases sitting between them. CDR3 loop: CAWSVRLTPGGSGYTF. The CDR3 DNA follows: TGTGCCTGGAGTGTACGTCTTACCCCAGGCGGGAGTGGCTACACCTTC.

The CDR3 region has the DNA TGTGCCACCGGGGGGTCAGGGGTCTTCACCGGGGAGCTGTTTTTT. This sequence encodes CATGGSGVFTGELFF. The rearrangement uses TRBV25-1 and TRBJ2-2, with D tentatively TRBD2 (7 bases). The CDR3 is 15 residues long. Between the trimmed V and J ends, which lost 10 bases and 4 bases, there was a span of 19 bases. CDR1 MGHDK and CDR2 SYGVNS come from the germline V gene.

The count of this clone is one. V usage is TRBV14 and J usage is TRBJ2-3, with TRBD1 matching 9 bases. Per the germline V gene, CDR1 is SGHDN and CDR2 is FVKESK. J lost 1 base, V lost 4 bases, and 3 bases had no gene match. The CDR3 totals 15 residues. Written as DNA, the CDR3 is TGTGCCAGCAGCCGACAGGGGGGAGGCACAGATACGCAGTATTTT. It codes for CASSRQGGGTDTQYF.

The chain recombines TRBV19 with TRBJ1-2, with D tentatively TRBD1 (6 bases). Germline CDR1 reads LNHDA; CDR2 reads SQIVND (reference sequence). This CDR3 has 17 residues. Trimming left V 2 bases short and J 2 bases short, with 18 bases between. The CDR3 here is CASSIIMAQGQNYGYTF. CDR3 coding DNA: TGTGCCAGTAGTATAATCATGGCCCAAGGACAGAACTATGGCTACACCTTC.

J is TRBJ1-5 and V is TRBV14, with a weak D call TRBD1 (5 bases). Germline V CDR1 and CDR2: SGHDN, FVKESK. This CDR3 region has 11 residues. V was clipped by 7 bases and J by 8 bases, with 9 bases between them. In DNA form, the CDR3 reads TGTGCCAGCACGGGGGGGGAGCCCCAGCATTTT. Its translation is CASTGGEPQHF.

The V gene is TRBV7-2, the J gene TRBJ2-7; TRBD2 agrees at 9 bases. V trimming: 4 bases; J trimming: 2 bases; junction bases outside the gene matches: 9. The CDR3 loop spans 16 amino acids. The germline V gene encodes CDR1 SGHTA and CDR2 FQGNSA. CDR3 loop: CASSSGAGGITYEQYF. The CDR3 coding sequence is TGTGCCAGCAGCTCTGGGGCGGGGGGGATAACCTACGAGCAGTACTTC.

This rearrangement joins TRBV5-1 to TRBJ2-3; perhaps TRBD1 as D (5 bases). The CDR3 length is 13 residues. The germline CDR1 and CDR2 sequences are SGHRS and YFSETQ. Deletions cut 4 bases from V and 6 bases from J, with 12 bases between. This chain's CDR3 is CASSPQGSDTQYF. The DNA for the CDR3 is TGCGCCAGCAGCCCCCAGGGAAGCGATACGCAGTATTTT.

The chain combines TRBV4-3 with TRBJ2-5; D is perhaps TRBD2 (6 bases). V was clipped by 4 bases and J by 1 base, with 22 bases between them. The CDR3 is 18 residues long. The germline gives CDR1 LGHNA, CDR2 YSLEER. The CDR3 is CASSRERVGSRGQETQYF. The CDR3, as DNA: TGCGCCAGCAGCCGGGAGAGAGTCGGCTCGCGGGGCCAAGAGACCCAGTACTTC.

This clone was counted once. This chain joins TRBV19 and TRBJ1-2; unclear D gene. Trimming removed 8 bases at V and 0 bases at J, with 10 bases between. Looked up from germline, CDR1 is LNHDA and CDR2 is SQIVND (reference sequence). The CDR3 has 13 residues. CDR3 region: CASSYGANYGYTF. CDR3 DNA sequence: TGTGCCAGTTCCTACGGTGCTAACTATGGCTACACCTTC.

The chain links TRBV7-2 to TRBJ2-4; a weak D match, TRBD2 (5 bases). CDR1 and CDR2 from the germline V gene are SGHTA and FQGNSA. V lost 3 bases and J lost 1, with 10 bases in between. This CDR3 comprises 15 residues. DNA for the CDR3: TGTGCCAGCAGCTTCGGGGTTGGCGCCAAAAACATTCAGTACTTC. Encoded protein: CASSFGVGAKNIQYF.

The rearrangement uses TRBV28 and TRBJ2-2; a weak D match, TRBD2 (6 bases). This CDR3 comprises 13 residues. The germline V gene has CDR1 MDHEN and CDR2 SYDVKM. Trimming cost V 11 bases and J 4 bases, with 14 bases left between them. CDR3: CAGGVWGTGELFF. The CDR3 DNA reads as TGTGCCGGAGGGGTTTGGGGCACCGGGGAGCTGTTTTTT.

The V gene is TRBV19, the J gene TRBJ1-5; weak D call: TRBD1 (6 bases). V was pared by 5 bases and J by 7 bases, with 24 bases between. The CDR3 contains 17 residues. The germline V gene encodes CDR1 LNHDA and CDR2 SQIVND (reference sequence). The DNA for the CDR3 is TGTGCCAGTAGTTCCGCCCCGGGGGGCGAATCTAAGCAGCCCCAGCATTTT. Translating it yields CASSSAPGGESKQPQHF.

This clone occurred a few times. This chain joins TRBV5-6 and TRBJ1-2; D is unclear. CDR3 length equals 12 residues. The V gene lost 2 bases and the J gene lost 6 bases, with 8 bases spanning the gap. CDR1 and CDR2 from the germline V gene are SGHDT and YYEEEE. Here the CDR3 DNA reads TGTGCCAGCAGCTTCTCAGGCAATGGCTACACCTTC. Translating gives CASSFSGNGYTF.

The J gene is TRBJ1-2, the V gene TRBV11-2, with D unresolved. CDR1 and CDR2 (germline): SGHAT, FQNNGV. V was shortened by 0 bases and J by 3 bases, with 20 bases between the two germline ends. The CDR3 sequence is 18 residues long. The CDR3: CASSLDIRREGRDYGYTF. The CDR3 DNA follows: TGTGCCAGCAGCTTAGATATTCGCCGGGAAGGAAGGGACTATGGCTACACCTTC.

V usage is TRBV5-1 and J usage is TRBJ2-7; 9 bases are shared with TRBD2. V trimming: 0 bases; J trimming: 4 bases; junction bases outside the gene matches: 8. The germline V gene has CDR1 SGHRS and CDR2 YFSETQ. CDR3 length: 16 residues. The CDR3 bases are TGCGCCAGCAGCTTGGCCAAGGTAGCGGGAGTATACGAGCAGTACTTC. It specifies CASSLAKVAGVYEQYF.

The chain carries TRBV19 and TRBJ2-5, with D possibly matching TRBD2 (6 bases). CDR1 and CDR2 from the germline V gene are LNHDA and SQIVND (reference sequence). V gave up 3 bases and J gave up 5 bases, with 13 bases separating them. The CDR3 consists of 14 residues. CDR3 sequence: CASSIGSGLETQYF. DNA for the CDR3: TGTGCCAGTAGTATTGGATCGGGACTGGAGACCCAGTACTTC.

The chain recombines TRBV11-2 with TRBJ2-7, with D perhaps TRBD1 (5 bases). The CDR3 is 14 residues long. The V gene lost 5 bases and the J gene lost 2 bases, with 13 bases spanning the gap. The germline V gene encodes CDR1 SGHAT and CDR2 FQNNGV. CDR3 in amino acids: CASSQGAGTYEQYF. As DNA, the CDR3 is TGTGCCAGCAGCCAAGGGGCCGGCACCTACGAGCAGTACTTC.

The chain uses TRBV5-8 and TRBJ2-1, with TRBD2 identical over 8 bases. Germline-derived CDR1 and CDR2 are SGHTS and YDEGEE. The CDR3 totals 15 residues. Unmatched junction bases numbered 9, after V lost 4 bases and J lost 6 bases. CDR3 region: CASSLPGLVFNEQFF. Here the CDR3 DNA reads TGTGCCAGCAGCCTGCCGGGACTAGTCTTCAATGAGCAGTTCTTC. The complete variable domain, with remaining parts taken from reference TRBV5-8 and TRBJ2-1, reads EAGVTQSPTHLIKTRGQQATLRCSPISGHTSVYWYQQALGLGLQFLLWYDEGEERNRGNFPPRFSGRQFPNYSSELNVNALELEDSALYLCASSLPGLVFNEQFFGPGTRLTVL.

The chain combines TRBV19 with TRBJ2-3, with a possible D match to TRBD1 (6 bases). This CDR3 has 13 amino acids. The germline CDR1 and CDR2 sequences are LNHDA and SQIVND (reference sequence). Trimming cost V 6 bases and J 10 bases, with 17 bases left between them. The CDR3 protein is CASRYPGTSAQYF. For the CDR3, the DNA is TGTGCCAGTAGATACCCCGGGACATCGGCGCAGTATTTT.

The chain employs TRBV7-2 and TRBJ1-1; possibly TRBD1 for D (5 bases). The CDR3 has 14 amino acids. Trimming removed 5 bases at V and 1 base at J, with 11 bases between. Per germline, CDR1 SGHTA and CDR2 FQGNSA. CDR3 protein: CASSRQGENTEAFF. The CDR3 nucleotides read TGTGCCAGCAGCCGTCAGGGTGAGAACACTGAAGCTTTCTTT.

The V and J genes are TRBV6-1 and TRBJ1-6; 7 nucleotides align to TRBD1. The germline gives CDR1 MNHNS, CDR2 SASEGT. J lost 9 bases, V lost 4 bases, and 3 bases had no gene match. The CDR3 is 13 residues long. CDR3 DNA: TGTGCCAGCAGTGGGTCAGGGGGTTCACCCCTCCACTTT. It encodes CASSGSGGSPLHF.

The chain combines TRBV11-2 with TRBJ1-1; the match to TRBD1 covers 11 bases. The length of the CDR3 is 16 residues. V lost 4 bases to trimming and J lost 5 bases; unmatched junction nucleotides: 9. Germline V gives CDR1 SGHAT, CDR2 FQNNGV. The DNA of the CDR3 is TGTGCCAGCAGCTCACGAACCGGGACAGGGGGGACTGAAGCTTTCTTT. Translated, it gives CASSSRTGTGGTEAFF.

The count of this clone is one. The chain links TRBV28 to TRBJ2-5; D is uncertain. Trimming left V 8 bases short and J 1 base short, with 11 bases between. The CDR3 runs 13 residues. Germline lookup yields CDR1 MDHEN and CDR2 SYDVKM. The DNA for the CDR3 is TGTGCCAGCCACCGTAGTACCCAAGAGACCCAGTACTTC. This gives the protein CASHRSTQETQYF.

The chain joins TRBV4-1 to TRBJ2-6; TRBD1 matches at 8 bases. Trimming cost V 2 bases and J 0 bases; bases outside gene matches: 6. Germline CDR1 MGHRA, CDR2 YSYEKL. The CDR3 has 18 residues. CDR3 nucleotide sequence: TGCGCCAGCAGCCAACTAGGACAGGGTACCTCTGGGGCCAACGTCCTGACTTTC. Translating gives CASSQLGQGTSGANVLTF.

The chain is built from TRBV10-3 and TRBJ2-7, with TRBD2 matching 7 bases. CDR1 and CDR2 from the germline V gene are ENHRY and SYGVKD. V shed 11 bases, J shed 5 bases, and the junction held 12 bases outside the gene matches. This CDR3 spans 13 amino acids. CDR3 DNA: TGTGCCTCGTCGCGGGGCGCGGGGGACGAGCAGTACTTC. Encoded protein: CASSRGAGDEQYF.

The chain couples TRBV15 to TRBJ1-2; D is possibly TRBD1 (6 bases). The germline gives CDR1 LNHNV, CDR2 YYDKDF (reference sequence). The CDR3 covers 17 residues. Trimming stripped 0 bases from V and 8 bases from J, with 22 bases between. The CDR3 bases are TGTGCCACCAGCAGAGATCTCCTCCAGGCTCCGACAGGCGGCTACACCTTC. Translated, it gives CATSRDLLQAPTGGYTF.

The chain couples TRBV7-2 to TRBJ2-7; TRBD2 might be the D (6 bases). The germline V and J ends were trimmed by 0 bases and 5 bases, with 20 bases remaining between them. The CDR3 extends over 17 amino acids. Germline values: CDR1 SGHTA, CDR2 FQGNSA. The CDR3 sequence is CASSLAGPGAIEHEQYF. In DNA form, the CDR3 reads TGTGCCAGCAGCTTAGCGGGGCCGGGAGCGATCGAGCACGAGCAGTACTTC.

This chain joins TRBV27 and TRBJ1-2; 11 bases map to TRBD1. The V gene end was trimmed by 7 bases and the J gene end by 7 bases; junction bases not matched to a gene: 11. The CDR3 runs 15 residues. Germline V lookup: CDR1 MNHEY, CDR2 SMNVEV (reference sequence). The CDR3 spells CASTSWTGGEIGYTF. CDR3 sequence (DNA): TGTGCCAGCACCTCTTGGACAGGGGGCGAAATTGGCTACACCTTC.

The chain couples TRBV10-3 to TRBJ2-5; D may be TRBD2 (5 bases). Germline-derived CDR1 and CDR2 are ENHRY and SYGVKD. With 6 bases removed from V and 1 base from J, the gap between germline ends came to 6 bases. The CDR3 extends over 12 amino acids. This CDR3 is CAISRGQETQYF. In DNA form, the CDR3 reads TGTGCCATCAGCCGGGGCCAAGAGACCCAGTACTTC.

The chain combines TRBV30 with TRBJ1-2, with 11 bases fitting TRBD1. The CDR3 sequence is 14 residues long. J was trimmed by 3 bases and V by 3 bases; bases with no gene match: 3. The V gene's germline CDR1 is GTSNPN and CDR2 SVGIG (reference sequence). The DNA for the CDR3 is TGTGCCTGGAGAGGACAGGGGGCGCACTATGGCTACACCTTC. Its translation: CAWRGQGAHYGYTF.

The chain uses TRBV5-4 and TRBJ1-1; 7 nucleotides line up with TRBD1. Trimming took 4 bases from V and 4 from J; bases not matched to a gene: 10. In germline, CDR1 is SGHNT, CDR2 YYREEE (reference sequence). The CDR3 is made up of 15 amino acids. The DNA of the CDR3 is TGTGCCAGCAGCGGACCCAGGGGGATCAGCACTGAAGCTTTCTTT. Encoded protein: CASSGPRGISTEAFF.